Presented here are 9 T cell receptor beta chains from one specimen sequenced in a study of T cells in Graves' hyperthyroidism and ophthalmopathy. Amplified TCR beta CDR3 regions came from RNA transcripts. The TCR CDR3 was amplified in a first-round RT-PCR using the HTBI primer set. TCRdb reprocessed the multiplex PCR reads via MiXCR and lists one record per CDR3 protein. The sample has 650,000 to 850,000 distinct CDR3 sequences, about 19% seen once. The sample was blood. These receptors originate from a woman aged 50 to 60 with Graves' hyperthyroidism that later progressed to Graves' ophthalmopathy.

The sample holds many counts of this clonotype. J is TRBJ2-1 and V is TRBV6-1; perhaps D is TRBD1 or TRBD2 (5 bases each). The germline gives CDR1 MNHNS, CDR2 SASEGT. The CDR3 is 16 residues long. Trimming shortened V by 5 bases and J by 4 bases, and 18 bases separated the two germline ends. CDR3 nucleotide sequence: TGTGCCAGCAGTCCCACGGGGCAGGCCGCTTACAATGAGCAGTTCTTC. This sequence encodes CASSPTGQAAYNEQFF.

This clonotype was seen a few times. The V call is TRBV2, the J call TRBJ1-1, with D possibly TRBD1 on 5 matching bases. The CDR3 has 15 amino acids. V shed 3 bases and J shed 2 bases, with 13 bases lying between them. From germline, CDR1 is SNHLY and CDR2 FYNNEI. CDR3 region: CASSDFGAENTEAFF. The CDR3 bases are TGTGCCAGCAGTGACTTCGGGGCCGAAAACACTGAAGCTTTCTTT.

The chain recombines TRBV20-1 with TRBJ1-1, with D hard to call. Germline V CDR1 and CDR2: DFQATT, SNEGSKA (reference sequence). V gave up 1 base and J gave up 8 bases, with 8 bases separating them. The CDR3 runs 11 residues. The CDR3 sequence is CSARVVDEAFF. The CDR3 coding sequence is TGCAGTGCTAGAGTAGTCGACGAAGCTTTCTTT.

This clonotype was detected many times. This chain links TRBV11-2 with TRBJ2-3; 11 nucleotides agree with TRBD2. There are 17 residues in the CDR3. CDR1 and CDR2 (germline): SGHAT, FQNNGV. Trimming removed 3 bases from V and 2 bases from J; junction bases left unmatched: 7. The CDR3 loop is CASSFGLAGFTTDTQYF. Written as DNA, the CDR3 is TGTGCCAGCAGCTTCGGACTAGCGGGCTTTACCACAGATACGCAGTATTTT.

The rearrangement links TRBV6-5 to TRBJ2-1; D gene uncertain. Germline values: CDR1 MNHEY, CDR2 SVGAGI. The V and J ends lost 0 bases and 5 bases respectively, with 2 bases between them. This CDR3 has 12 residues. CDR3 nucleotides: TGTGCCAGCAGTTACTCGAACAATGAGCAGTTCTTC. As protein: CASSYSNNEQFF.

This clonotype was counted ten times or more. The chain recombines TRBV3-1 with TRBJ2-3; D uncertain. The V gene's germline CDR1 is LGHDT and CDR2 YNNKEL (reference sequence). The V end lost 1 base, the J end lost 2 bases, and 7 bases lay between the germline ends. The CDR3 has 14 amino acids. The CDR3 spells CASSQVQYTDTQYF. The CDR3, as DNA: TGTGCCAGCAGCCAAGTCCAGTACACAGATACGCAGTATTTT.

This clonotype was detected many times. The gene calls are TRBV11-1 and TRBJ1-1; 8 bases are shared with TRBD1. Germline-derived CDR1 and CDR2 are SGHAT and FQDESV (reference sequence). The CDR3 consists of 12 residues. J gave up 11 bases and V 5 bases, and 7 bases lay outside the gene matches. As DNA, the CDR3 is TGTGCCAGCAGCCGCCTACAGGGGGAGGCTTTCTTT. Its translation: CASSRLQGEAFF.

The CDR3 spells CASNWGDRGAGELFF. The CDR3 nucleotides are TGTGCCAGCAATTGGGGGGACAGGGGAGCCGGGGAGCTGTTTTTT. The rearrangement uses TRBV7-3 and TRBJ2-2, with 10 bases matching TRBD1. V lost 7 bases and J lost 6; bases outside the gene matches: 8. CDR1 is SGHTA, CDR2 FQGTGA, per germline. This CDR3 has 15 residues. Drawing the rest from reference TRBV7-3 and TRBJ2-2, the complete variable domain is GAGVSQTPSNKVTEKGKYVELRCDPISGHTALYWYRQSLGQGPEFLIYFQGTGAADDSGLPNDRFFAVRPEGSVSTLKIQRTERGDSAVYLCASNWGDRGAGELFFGEGSRLTVL.

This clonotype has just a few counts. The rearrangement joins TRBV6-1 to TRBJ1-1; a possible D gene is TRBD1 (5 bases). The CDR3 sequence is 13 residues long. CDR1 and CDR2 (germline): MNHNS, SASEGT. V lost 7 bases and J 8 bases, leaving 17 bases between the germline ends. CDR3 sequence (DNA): TGTGCCAGCAATACCAACACCGACAGAGAAGCTTTCTTT. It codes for CASNTNTDREAFF.